This entry lists 26 T cell receptor beta chains sequenced from one sample in a study of T-cell reconstitution after alpha-beta-depleted transplantation in children. Unique molecular identifiers were built into the TCRbeta library. TCRdb re-analysed the PCR reads in MiXCR, keeping a single row per CDR3 protein. The sample includes some 100,000 distinct CDR3 sequences, around 15% seen only once; the top ten take around 19%. Here the sequenced sample was PBMCs, mostly from graft donor cells, taken 180 days after TCRalphabeta/CD19-depleted stem cell transplant. The source is a male patient aged 2-15 years who had a stem cell transplant for acute lymphoblastic leukemia, so the T cells may come from the graft donor.

This clonotype appeared many times. This chain joins TRBV5-1 and TRBJ2-3, with D possibly matching TRBD1 (6 bases). Germline V gene sequence: CDR1 SGHRS, CDR2 YFSETQ. The CDR3 loop spans 14 amino acids. V dropped 4 bases and J dropped 2 bases, with 11 bases sitting between them. CDR3 residues: CASSTGTPTDTQYF. The CDR3 DNA reads as TGCGCCAGCAGCACAGGGACCCCCACAGATACGCAGTATTTT. The full variable domain, in which reference TRBV5-1 and TRBJ2-3 provide the parts outside the CDR3, is KAGVTQTPRYLIKTRGQQVTLSCSPISGHRSVSWYQQTPGQGLQFLFEYFSETQRNKGNFPGRFSGRQFSNSRSEMNVSTLELGDSALYLCASSTGTPTDTQYFGPGTRLTVL.

A few counts support this clonotype. The chain has TRBV20-1 and TRBJ2-1; D unclear. Germline values: CDR1 DFQATT, CDR2 SNEGSKA (reference sequence). This CDR3 has 12 amino acids. V gave up 0 bases and J gave up 10 bases, with 10 bases separating them. CDR3 nucleotides: TGCAGTGCTAGAGAAATTGGGCGGGAGCAGTTCTTC. Residues: CSAREIGREQFF.

This clonotype was counted only a few times. The genes are TRBV5-1 and TRBJ2-7, with D maybe TRBD2 (5 bases). Trimming cost V 2 bases and J 2 bases, with 11 bases left between them. Germline loops: CDR1 SGHRS, CDR2 YFSETQ. The CDR3 extends over 14 amino acids. The CDR3 reads CASSFTGTTYEQYF. In DNA, the CDR3 is TGCGCCAGCAGCTTCACGGGAACCACCTACGAGCAGTACTTC.

In DNA form, the CDR3 reads TGCGCCAGCAGCTTGGTTCGGGACTCCTCCTACGAGCAGTACTTC. As protein: CASSLVRDSSYEQYF. The V and J genes are TRBV5-1 and TRBJ2-7; D is perhaps TRBD2 (6 bases). V lost 0 bases to trimming and J lost 0 bases, with 10 bases between them. Per the germline V gene, CDR1 is SGHRS and CDR2 is YFSETQ. This CDR3 contains 15 residues.

In its sample, this clonotype was seen many times. The chain joins TRBV20-1 to TRBJ1-2; 9 bases map to TRBD1. The V segment lost 2 bases and the J segment 7 bases; nucleotides outside the gene matches: 5. The CDR3 runs to 13 residues. Germline loops: CDR1 DFQATT, CDR2 SNEGSKA (reference sequence). The CDR3 sequence is CSARPTGGFGYTF. The CDR3 DNA reads TGCAGTGCTAGACCCACAGGGGGCTTTGGCTACACCTTC.

In this sample, this clonotype turned up a few times. V and J are TRBV5-1 and TRBJ2-7, with D perhaps matching TRBD2 (5 bases). CDR3 length equals 14 residues. Trimming left V 4 bases short and J 2 bases short, with 13 bases between. Germline V gene lookup returns CDR1 SGHRS and CDR2 YFSETQ. The CDR3 here is CASSPAGETYEQYF. DNA for the CDR3: TGCGCCAGCAGCCCAGCCGGGGAAACCTACGAGCAGTACTTC.

This clonotype occurred many times. The CDR3 here is CASSHSTGDTQYF. In nucleotides, the CDR3 is TGTGCCAGCAGTCATAGTACTGGAGATACGCAGTATTTT. This sequence joins TRBV6-1 and TRBJ2-3, with D unclear. The CDR3 is 13 residues long. The germline V gene has CDR1 MNHNS and CDR2 SASEGT. The germline V and J ends were trimmed by 5 bases and 5 bases, with 11 bases remaining between them.

This sequence joins TRBV10-3 and TRBJ1-2; tentatively, D is TRBD1 (6 bases). Germline loops: CDR1 ENHRY, CDR2 SYGVKD. The CDR3 runs 14 residues. Deletions cut 5 bases from V and 4 bases from J, with 14 bases between. In nucleotides, the CDR3 is TGTGCCATCAGTTCCGGACGGGACATCTATGGCTACACCTTC. Encoded protein: CAISSGRDIYGYTF.

The genes are TRBV12-3 or TRBV12-4 and TRBJ2-1; maybe TRBD1 (5 bases). V was clipped by 8 bases and J by 4 bases, with 12 bases between them. The CDR3 is 13 amino acids. CDR3 nucleotide sequence: TGTGCCAGCGTAGACAGTTCTTACAATGAGCAGTTCTTC. Its translation is CASVDSSYNEQFF.

This clonotype was picked up a small number of times. The CDR3 loop reads CASTQGAGDSYEQYF. The CDR3 DNA follows: TGTGCCAGCACCCAAGGGGCGGGTGACTCCTACGAGCAGTACTTC. This chain connects TRBV12-3 or TRBV12-4 to TRBJ2-7, with D perhaps being TRBD1 or TRBD2 (5 bases each). Trimming cost V 7 bases and J 0 bases, with 16 bases left between them. The CDR3 extends over 15 amino acids.

This clonotype showed up just a few times. The genes are TRBV5-1 and TRBJ1-2; TRBD1 aligns across 10 bases. The CDR3 has 15 residues. V was clipped by 3 bases and J by 5 bases; unmatched bases: 7. Looked up from germline, CDR1 is SGHRS and CDR2 is YFSETQ. DNA of the CDR3: TGCGCCAGCAGCTCCCCGGGACAGGGGTTATATGGCTACACCTTC. It is translated as CASSSPGQGLYGYTF.

This clonotype turned up a few times. The gene calls are TRBV10-1 and TRBJ1-1; D perhaps matches TRBD1 (5 bases). The CDR3 extends over 13 amino acids. Trimming took 2 bases from V and 5 from J, leaving 9 bases between them. The germline V gene encodes CDR1 WNHNN and CDR2 SYGVQD (reference sequence). In DNA, the CDR3 is TGCGCCAGCAGTGAGGCGGGACCAACTGAAGCTTTCTTT. Translation gives CASSEAGPTEAFF.

Points on this clonotype: No conserved phenylalanine or tryptophan ends this CDR3, so it is likely a read error. V gene TRBV9 combines with J gene TRBJ2-5; 12 nucleotides line up with TRBD2. Germline loops: CDR1 SGDLS, CDR2 YYNGEE. With 4 bases clipped from V and 5 bases from J, the junction kept 9 bases outside the gene matches. The CDR3 covers 16 residues. CDR3 nucleotide sequence: TGTGCCAGCAGCACCACGACTAGCGGGGGCCGTGAGACCCAGTACTCC. This encodes CASSTTTSGGRETQYS.

In DNA, the CDR3 is TGTGCCAGCAGGCGGCCGGGACAGGGGATTGAAGCTTTCTTT. Residues: CASRRPGQGIEAFF. The chain has TRBV7-2 and TRBJ1-1; 10 nucleotides align to TRBD1. V gave up 6 bases and J gave up 7 bases; unmatched junction bases: 8. In germline, CDR1 is SGHTA, CDR2 FQGNSA. The CDR3 consists of 14 residues.

Many counts were recorded for this clonotype. The chain recombines TRBV7-9 with TRBJ2-1; possible D gene TRBD1, 5 bases. The germline V gene has CDR1 SEHNR and CDR2 FQNEAQ (reference sequence). V was clipped by 5 bases and J by 12 bases, with 17 bases between them. The CDR3 contains 13 residues. DNA of the CDR3: TGTGCCAGCAGCCCCCGCGGTCCCCAGGGGCAGTTCTTC. Protein sequence: CASSPRGPQGQFF.

This clonotype was seen more than once but under ten times. Relative to the germline gene, one junction end is altered; a read error may explain this. This rearrangement joins TRBV29-1 to TRBJ1-1; D gene ambiguous. CDR1 is SQVTM, CDR2 ANQGSEA, per germline. The CDR3 covers 10 residues. This chain's CDR3 is CSVVNSEAFF. In nucleotides, the CDR3 is TGCAGCGTTGTGAACAGTGAAGCTTTCTTT.

As concerns this clonotype: Compared with germline, one end of the junction differs, possibly owing to a read error. This chain joins TRBV27 and TRBJ1-2; the D gene is possibly TRBD1 (5 bases). This CDR3 spans 14 amino acids. CDR1 is MNHEY, CDR2 SMNVEV, per germline (reference sequence). CDR3 sequence reads: CASSGGHNYYGDTF. The CDR3 DNA reads as TGTGCCAGCAGTGGAGGACACAACTACTATGGCGACACCTTC.

This clonotype was observed a few times. The CDR3 nucleotides read TGTGCCAGCAGCTTAGGGAGGGGGAATCTCACAGATACGCAGTATTTT. Its translation: CASSLGRGNLTDTQYF. The V and J genes are TRBV11-2 and TRBJ2-3, with D perhaps given as TRBD1 or TRBD2 (6 bases each). This CDR3 spans 16 amino acids. Germline V CDR1 and CDR2: SGHAT, FQNNGV. The ends were cut back, 1 base at V and 2 bases at J, with 13 bases in the middle. The full variable domain, rest sourced from reference TRBV11-2 and TRBJ2-3, is EAGVAQSPRYKIIEKRQSVAFWCNPISGHATLYWYQQILGQGPKLLIQFQNNGVVDDSQLPKDRFSAERLKGVDSTLKIQPAKLEDSAVYLCASSLGRGNLTDTQYFGPGTRLTVL.

The chain links TRBV20-1 to TRBJ2-2; the D is unclear. This CDR3 spans 10 amino acids. Germline V gives CDR1 DFQATT, CDR2 SNEGSKA (reference sequence). V lost 6 bases and J lost 6, with 5 bases in between. The DNA for the CDR3 is TGCAGTGCAGGGTCCGGGGAGCTGTTTTTT. Translation: CSAGSGELFF.

Points on this clonotype: This sequence may be a read error, since a much larger clone differs from it by one base. The chain links TRBV15 to TRBJ1-2; D is unclear. The CDR3 extends over 12 amino acids. The germline V gene encodes CDR1 LNHNV and CDR2 YYDKDF (reference sequence). This CDR3 reads CATDIPGYGDTF. Here the CDR3 DNA reads TGTGCCACCGACATCCCGGGCTATGGCGACACCTTC.

This clonotype came up a few times. CDR3 sequence reads: CASSSFGLGQNFFAEQFF. The CDR3 nucleotides are TGTGCCAGCAGTTCATTCGGTCTGGGACAGAATTTTTTCGCTGAGCAGTTCTTC. The genes are TRBV5-6 and TRBJ2-1; TRBD1 agrees at 7 bases. The V segment lost 5 bases and the J segment 9 bases; nucleotides outside the gene matches: 23. The CDR3 contains 18 residues. CDR1 SGHDT and CDR2 YYEEEE come from the germline V gene.

The chain is built from TRBV12-3 or TRBV12-4 and TRBJ1-5; D gene unclear. V lost 6 bases to trimming and J lost 6 bases, with 15 bases between them. The CDR3 is 14 amino acids. DNA for the CDR3: TGTGCCAGCAGCCCCGCCAGACGTATTCAGCCCCAGCATTTT. Protein sequence: CASSPARRIQPQHF.

V is TRBV27 and J is TRBJ2-7; 8 bases match TRBD2. Germline-derived CDR1 and CDR2 are MNHEY and SMNVEV (reference sequence). Germline trimming cut 5 bases from V and 3 bases from J; bases unmatched to any gene: 3. The CDR3 is made up of 13 amino acids. The CDR3 reads CASSLRGDYEQYF. CDR3 bases: TGTGCCAGCAGTCTGCGGGGGGACTACGAGCAGTACTTC.

The CDR3 DNA reads as TGCAGCGTCCTCGCAGGGACAGGGTGGTGGGGAGAGACCCAGTACTTC. Translation gives CSVLAGTGWWGETQYF. The chain employs TRBV29-1 and TRBJ2-5; TRBD1 matches 9 bases. Germline lookup yields CDR1 SQVTM and CDR2 ANQGSEA. The trim removed 6 bases at V and 4 bases at J, leaving 15 bases unmatched. The CDR3 has 16 residues.

This clonotype was seen only a few times. The chain links TRBV11-3 to TRBJ2-1, with D perhaps matching TRBD1 (6 bases). Looked up from germline, CDR1 is SGHNT and CDR2 is YENEEA. The CDR3 consists of 17 residues. Trimming took 0 bases from V and 7 from J, leaving 19 bases between them. CDR3 nucleotides: TGTGCCAGCAGCTTAGATCATGGGGGCGCGGTCATTAATGAGCAGTTCTTC. Its translation: CASSLDHGGAVINEQFF.

This clonotype turned up a few times. The rearrangement links TRBV20-1 to TRBJ2-7; possible D gene TRBD1, 6 bases. The CDR3 has 15 amino acids. Germline-derived CDR1 and CDR2 are DFQATT and SNEGSKA (reference sequence). Between the trimmed V and J ends, which lost 5 bases and 3 bases, there was a span of 20 bases. DNA of the CDR3: TGCAGTGCTCGGGTAAACAGGGTAGGCTTCTACGAGCAGTACTTC. This encodes CSARVNRVGFYEQYF.